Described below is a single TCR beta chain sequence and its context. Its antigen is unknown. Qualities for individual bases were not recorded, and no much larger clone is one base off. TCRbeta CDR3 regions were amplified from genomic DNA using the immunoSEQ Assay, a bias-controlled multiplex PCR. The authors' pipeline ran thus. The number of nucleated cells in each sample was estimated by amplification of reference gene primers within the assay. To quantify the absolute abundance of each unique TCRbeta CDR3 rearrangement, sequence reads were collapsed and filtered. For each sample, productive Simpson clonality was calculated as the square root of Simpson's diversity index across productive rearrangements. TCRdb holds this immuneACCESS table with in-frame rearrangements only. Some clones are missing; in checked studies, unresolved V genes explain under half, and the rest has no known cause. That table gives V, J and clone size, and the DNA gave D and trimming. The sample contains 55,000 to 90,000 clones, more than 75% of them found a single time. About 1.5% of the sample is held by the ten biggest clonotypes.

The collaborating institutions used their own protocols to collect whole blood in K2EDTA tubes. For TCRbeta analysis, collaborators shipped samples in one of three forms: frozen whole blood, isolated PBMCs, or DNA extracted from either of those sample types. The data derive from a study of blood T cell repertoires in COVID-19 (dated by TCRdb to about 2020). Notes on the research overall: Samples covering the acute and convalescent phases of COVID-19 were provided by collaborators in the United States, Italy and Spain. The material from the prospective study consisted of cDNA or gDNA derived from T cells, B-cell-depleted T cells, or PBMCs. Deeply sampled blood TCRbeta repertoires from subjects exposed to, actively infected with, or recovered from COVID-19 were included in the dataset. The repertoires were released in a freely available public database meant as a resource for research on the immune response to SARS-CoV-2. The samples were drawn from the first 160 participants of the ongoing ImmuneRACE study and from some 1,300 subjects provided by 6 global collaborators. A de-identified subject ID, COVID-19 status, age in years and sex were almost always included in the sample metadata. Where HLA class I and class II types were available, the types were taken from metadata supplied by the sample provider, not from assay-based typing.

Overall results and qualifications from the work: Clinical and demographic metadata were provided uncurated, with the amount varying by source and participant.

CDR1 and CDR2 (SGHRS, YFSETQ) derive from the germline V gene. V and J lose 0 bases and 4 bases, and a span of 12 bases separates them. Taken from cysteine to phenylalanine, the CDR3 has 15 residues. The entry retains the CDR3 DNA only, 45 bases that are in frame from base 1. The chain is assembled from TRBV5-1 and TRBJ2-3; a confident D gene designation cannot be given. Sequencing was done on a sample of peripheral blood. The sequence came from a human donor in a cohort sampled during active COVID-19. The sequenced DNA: TGCGCCAGCAGCTTGGCCGGCGGTTTCGCAGATACGCAGTATTTT. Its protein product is CASSLAGGFADTQYF.